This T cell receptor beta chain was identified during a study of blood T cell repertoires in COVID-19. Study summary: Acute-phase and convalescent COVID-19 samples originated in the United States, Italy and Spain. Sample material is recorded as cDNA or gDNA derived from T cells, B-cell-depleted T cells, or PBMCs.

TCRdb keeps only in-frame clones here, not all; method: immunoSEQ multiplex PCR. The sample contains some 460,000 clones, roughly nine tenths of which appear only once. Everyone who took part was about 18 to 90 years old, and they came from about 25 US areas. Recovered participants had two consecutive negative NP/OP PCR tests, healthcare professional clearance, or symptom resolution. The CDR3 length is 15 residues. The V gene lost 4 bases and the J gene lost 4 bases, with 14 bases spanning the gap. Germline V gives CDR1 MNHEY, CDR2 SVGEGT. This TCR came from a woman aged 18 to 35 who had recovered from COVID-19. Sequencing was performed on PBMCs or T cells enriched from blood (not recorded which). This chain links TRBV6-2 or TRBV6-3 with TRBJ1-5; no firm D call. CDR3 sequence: CASSFSPGFNQPQHF. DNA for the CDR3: TGTGCCAGCAGTTTTTCTCCGGGGTTTAATCAGCCCCAGCATTTT.